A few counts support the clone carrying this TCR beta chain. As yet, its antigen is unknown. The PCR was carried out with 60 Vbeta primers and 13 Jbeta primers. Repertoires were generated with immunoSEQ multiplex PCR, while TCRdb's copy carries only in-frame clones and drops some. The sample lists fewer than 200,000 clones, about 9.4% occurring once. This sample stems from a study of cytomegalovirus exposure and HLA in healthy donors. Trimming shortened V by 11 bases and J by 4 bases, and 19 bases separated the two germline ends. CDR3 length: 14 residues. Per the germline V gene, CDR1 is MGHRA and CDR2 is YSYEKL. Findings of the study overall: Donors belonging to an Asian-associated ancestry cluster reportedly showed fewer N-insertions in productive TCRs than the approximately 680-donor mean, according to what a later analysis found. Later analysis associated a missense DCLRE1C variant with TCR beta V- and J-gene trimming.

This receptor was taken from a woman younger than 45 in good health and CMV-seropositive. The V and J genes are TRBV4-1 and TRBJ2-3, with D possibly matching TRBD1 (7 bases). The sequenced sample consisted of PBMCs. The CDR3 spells CAVRRQGGADTQYF. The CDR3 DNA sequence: TGCGCCGTCCGTAGACAGGGAGGAGCAGATACGCAGTATTTT.